Below, 2 T cell receptor beta chains from the same sample are listed, as sequenced in a study of cytomegalovirus exposure and HLA in healthy donors. PCR employed 60 Vbeta and 13 Jbeta primers. The assay was immunoSEQ multiplex PCR, and TCRdb's table has in-frame clones only and misses some. The table has approximately 150,000 clones, about 73% seen once. Sequencing was carried out using PBMCs. All receptors come from a woman in her forties or fifties in good health and CMV-seropositive.

Of note for this clone: Other DNA sequences of this sample code for an identical CDR3. The CDR3 protein is CASSVGSGNSPLHF. The DNA for the CDR3 is TGTGCCAGCAGTGTTGGGTCGGGTAATTCACCCCTCCACTTT. The chain carries TRBV6-1 and TRBJ1-6; no clear D. Germline CDR1 reads MNHNS; CDR2 reads SASEGT. This CDR3 contains 14 residues. The V gene lost 4 bases and the J gene lost 6 bases, with 10 bases spanning the gap.

The chain carries TRBV18 and TRBJ1-5; TRBD1 agrees at 7 bases. Germline V gene data show CDR1 as KGHSH and CDR2 as LQKENI. The CDR3 has 12 residues. V dropped 8 bases and J dropped 7; count of bases not matched to a gene: 5. This CDR3 reads CASRGGSQPQHF. The CDR3, as DNA: TGTGCCAGCCGAGGGGGCTCCCAGCCCCAGCATTTT.